This entry lists 17 T cell receptor beta chains sequenced from one sample in a study of post-analysis software for immune sequencing data. Study findings and constraints: In patients, about 5 TRBV segments were more frequent than in controls, with TRBV5-6, TRBV5-1 and TRBV20-1 among them.

Unique molecular identifiers featured in each of the TCR beta cDNA libraries. TCRdb re-called the PCR reads with MiXCR, one entry per CDR3 protein. Counted here are approximately 630,000 distinct CDR3 sequences, approximately 60% occurring once; the ten biggest clones make up about 11%. Their specific antigens are unknown. Sample: blood. The source is a girl aged 2 to 10 with multiple sclerosis.

V gene TRBV24-1 combines with J gene TRBJ2-7, with D hard to call. The CDR3 consists of 9 residues. CDR1 is KGHDR, CDR2 SFDVKD, per germline. The ends were cut back, 12 bases at V and 3 bases at J, with 5 bases in the middle. For the CDR3, the DNA is TGTGCCGCCGACTACGAGCAGTACTTC. Its translation: CAADYEQYF.

This clonotype was detected only a few times. The chain has TRBV2 and TRBJ1-1; tentatively, D is TRBD1 (5 bases). Trimming took off 3 bases at V and 4 bases at J, with 15 bases between the two ends. The germline gives CDR1 SNHLY, CDR2 FYNNEI. The CDR3 has 15 residues. CDR3 in amino acids: CASSEGGGVGTEAFF. In DNA, the CDR3 is TGTGCCAGCAGTGAGGGCGGGGGAGTCGGCACTGAAGCTTTCTTT.

This chain connects TRBV18 to TRBJ2-1, with D maybe TRBD1 (5 bases). CDR1 KGHSH and CDR2 LQKENI come from the germline V gene. This CDR3 is built from 13 residues. Trimming cost V 3 bases and J 6 bases, with 9 bases left between them. The CDR3 bases are TGTGCCAGCTCACCGACAGAATCCAATGAGCAGTTCTTC. Its protein product is CASSPTESNEQFF.

The chain links TRBV3-1 to TRBJ2-3, with D uncertain. The length of the CDR3 is 13 residues. The germline CDR1 and CDR2 sequences are LGHDT and YNNKEL (reference sequence). The ends were cut back, 4 bases at V and 2 bases at J, with 7 bases in the middle. CDR3 protein: CASSLVNTDTQYF. The DNA of the CDR3 is TGTGCCAGCAGCCTGGTCAACACAGATACGCAGTATTTT.

This clonotype has just a few counts. The chain has TRBV9 and TRBJ2-1, with unresolved D. CDR3 length: 13 amino acids. V gave up 0 bases and J gave up 4 bases, with 5 bases separating them. Per germline, CDR1 SGDLS and CDR2 YYNGEE. Here the CDR3 DNA reads TGTGCCAGCAGCGTAGCCGGGTACAATGAGCAGTTCTTC. It yields the protein CASSVAGYNEQFF.

The chain employs TRBV6-2 or TRBV6-3 and TRBJ2-3, with TRBD2 matching over 10 bases. The germline gives CDR1 MNHEY, CDR2 SVGEGT. Unmatched junction bases numbered 7, after V lost 1 base and J lost 0 bases. This CDR3 spans 18 amino acids. The CDR3 reads CASSYWASGGSSTDTQYF. The CDR3 DNA sequence: TGTGCCAGCAGTTACTGGGCTAGCGGGGGTTCTAGCACAGATACGCAGTATTTT.

This chain joins TRBV11-1 and TRBJ2-3; D unresolved. Per germline, CDR1 SGHAT and CDR2 FQDESV (reference sequence). The CDR3 is 13 amino acids. The V and J ends lost 3 bases and 4 bases respectively, with 8 bases between them. This CDR3 reads CASSFSTPDTQYF. The CDR3 bases are TGTGCCAGCAGCTTCAGCACCCCAGATACGCAGTATTTT.

The rearrangement uses TRBV20-1 and TRBJ2-7; maybe TRBD1 (6 bases). Gene TRBJ2-5 matches the end of the DNA better, so the J call may be wrong. Looked up from germline, CDR1 is DFQATT and CDR2 is SNEGSKA (reference sequence). The CDR3 consists of 13 residues. The CDR3 DNA reads TGCAGTGCCCCTAGACAGGACTCTGAGACCCAGTACTTC. Translated, it gives CSAPRQDSETQYF.

This sequence joins TRBV5-1 and TRBJ2-3, with a tentative D call TRBD1 (6 bases). The germline gives CDR1 SGHRS, CDR2 YFSETQ. CDR3 length equals 14 residues. V lost 0 bases to trimming and J lost 5 bases, with 10 bases between them. This CDR3 reads CASSLGTEKDTQYF. DNA of the CDR3: TGCGCCAGCAGCTTGGGGACAGAGAAAGATACGCAGTATTTT.

The chain employs TRBV5-1 and TRBJ1-1; D is perhaps TRBD1 (6 bases). This CDR3 contains 17 residues. Trimming removed 0 bases at V and 3 bases at J, with 18 bases between. CDR1 and CDR2 from the germline V gene are SGHRS and YFSETQ. The CDR3 region has the DNA TGCGCCAGCAGCTTGGGGCGGGGGCGCGCGAAGGACACTGAAGCTTTCTTT. It specifies CASSLGRGRAKDTEAFF. Looking up the rest from reference TRBV5-1 and TRBJ1-1 gives the full variable domain: KAGVTQTPRYLIKTRGQQVTLSCSPISGHRSVSWYQQTPGQGLQFLFEYFSETQRNKGNFPGRFSGRQFSNSRSEMNVSTLELGDSALYLCASSLGRGRAKDTEAFFGQGTRLTVV.

J is TRBJ1-2 and V is TRBV7-2; TRBD1 matches at 10 bases. The ends lost 5 bases at V and 5 bases at J; junction bases unmatched: 17. The V gene's germline CDR1 is SGHTA and CDR2 FQGNSA. This CDR3 is 18 amino acids long. This CDR3 is CASSPMTGGRGGDYGYTF. The CDR3 DNA is TGTGCCAGCAGCCCTATGACAGGGGGCAGGGGGGGAGATTATGGCTACACCTTC.

V and J are TRBV7-2 and TRBJ2-5; 9 bases align to TRBD2. The CDR3 contains 16 residues. CDR1 is SGHTA, CDR2 FQGNSA, per germline. Trimming cost V 6 bases and J 1 base; bases outside gene matches: 9. The CDR3 DNA follows: TGTGCCAGCAGTCAAAGCGGACTAGCGTTCCAAGAGACCCAGTACTTC. It codes for CASSQSGLAFQETQYF.

The chain employs TRBV4-3 and TRBJ2-3, with 7 bases matching TRBD2. The CDR3 has 13 amino acids. J was trimmed by 3 bases and V by 6 bases; bases with no gene match: 3. Per germline, CDR1 LGHNA and CDR2 YSLEER. The CDR3 DNA follows: TGCGCCAGCAGAAGCGGGGTTACAGATACGCAGTATTTT. Its protein product is CASRSGVTDTQYF.

The chain uses TRBV6-5 and TRBJ2-3, with 14 bases fitting TRBD2. This CDR3 comprises 16 residues. CDR1 and CDR2 (germline): MNHEY, SVGAGI. Unmatched junction bases numbered 8, after V lost 6 bases and J lost 6 bases. DNA of the CDR3: TGTGCCAGCAGAACGACTAGCGGGGGGGCGGGGGATACGCAGTATTTT. Amino acids: CASRTTSGGAGDTQYF.

The chain links TRBV11-2 to TRBJ2-7; 8 nucleotides agree with TRBD2. J lost 4 bases, V lost 5 bases, and 16 bases had no gene match. This CDR3 spans 17 amino acids. From germline, CDR1 is SGHAT and CDR2 FQNNGV. The CDR3 bases are TGTGCCAGCAGCACGGCCCTAGCCGGGGGGGTTCTTTACGAGCAGTACTTC. It translates to CASSTALAGGVLYEQYF.

This clonotype has a handful of counts. The CDR3 protein is CASSVASGAYNEQFF. CDR3 nucleotide sequence: TGTGCCAGCAGCGTAGCTAGCGGAGCCTACAATGAGCAGTTCTTC. This chain uses TRBV9 with TRBJ2-1, with 7 positions matching TRBD2. With 0 bases clipped from V and 2 bases from J, the junction kept 2 bases outside the gene matches. The germline CDR1 and CDR2 sequences are SGDLS and YYNGEE. This CDR3 has 15 residues.

The chain combines TRBV4-1 with TRBJ2-7; D unclear. The CDR3 contains 14 residues. Per the germline V gene, CDR1 is MGHRA and CDR2 is YSYEKL. V was clipped by 1 base and J by 4 bases, with 11 bases between them. The DNA of the CDR3 is TGCGCCAGCAGCCAAGGCCCAACCGGATACGAGCAGTACTTC. This translates into CASSQGPTGYEQYF.